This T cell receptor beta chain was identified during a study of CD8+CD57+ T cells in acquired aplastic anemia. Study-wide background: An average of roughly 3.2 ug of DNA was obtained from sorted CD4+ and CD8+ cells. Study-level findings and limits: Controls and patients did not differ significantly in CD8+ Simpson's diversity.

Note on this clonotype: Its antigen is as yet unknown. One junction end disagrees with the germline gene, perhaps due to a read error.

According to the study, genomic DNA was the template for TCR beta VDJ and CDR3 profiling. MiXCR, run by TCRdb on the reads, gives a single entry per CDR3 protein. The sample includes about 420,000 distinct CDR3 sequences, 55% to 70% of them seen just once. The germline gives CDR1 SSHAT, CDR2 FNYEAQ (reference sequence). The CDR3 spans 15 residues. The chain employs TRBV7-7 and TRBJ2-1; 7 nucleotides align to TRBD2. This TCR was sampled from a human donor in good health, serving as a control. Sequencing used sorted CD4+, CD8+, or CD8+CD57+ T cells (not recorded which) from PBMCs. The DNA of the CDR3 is TGTGCTAGCAGCTTCTCGGGAGGTGTCAATGAGCAGTTGTTCTTC. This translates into CASSFSGGVNEQLFF.